This T cell receptor (beta chain) was documented in a study of TIL therapy for anti-PD-1-resistant metastatic lung cancer (dated by TCRdb to about 2021). As for the study more broadly: A median age of about 57 years (range about 38-85) and a median tumor PD-L1 proportion score of 6% were recorded among enrolled patients. Most of the cohort had lung adenocarcinoma, a few tumors were EGFR-mutant and two were ALK-rearranged, and half of the patients were current or former smokers. A median non-synonymous tumor mutation burden of more than 1.2 mutations per megabase was determined across the cohort by whole-exome sequencing. T cell receptor beta sequencing of tumor and peripheral blood was used to follow clonotypes across the tumor, the expanded TIL product and serial blood samples.

The time point label for this specimen denotes: pre-treatment sample, taken before nivolumab and TIL therapy. Baseline tumor samples were excised metastases, mostly pleural nodules or supraclavicular lymph nodes, from the same resection used to grow TIL. Before any PD-1/PD-L1 blockade was given, tumors were harvested, nivolumab was then administered, and patients who progressed went on to receive lymphodepletion, an infusion of expanded TIL, and IL-2. Between October 2017 and January 2020, a dual-center phase I trial enrolled adults who had stage 4 NSCLC. Samples came from a single-arm, open-label phase I trial of tumor-infiltrating lymphocyte therapy with nivolumab in advanced non-small cell lung cancer. Portions of each resected tumor were snap-frozen in liquid nitrogen and were stored at -80 degrees C. Using laser-capture macrodissection, tumor regions of interest were selected on H&E sections, then pulverized into roughly 14 mg aliquots and extracted using Qiagen Allprep kits.

Findings and caveats that apply to the study as a whole: The study protocol defined all tumor marker inferences as exploratory. Compared with baseline intratumoral T cells, expanded TIL cultures were more clonal and less diverse (median clonality around 6% vs 30%, p < 0.0001). Generalizability was limited because the cohort was highly selected, with more treatment-naive, never-smoker and oncogene-addicted patients included than is typical. Clonal turnover during TIL culture was high, and many clones enriched in the product were not detected in the baseline tumor, suggesting clonal contraction rather than faithful expansion.

Points on this clone: The clone's antigen remains unknown. Base qualities are not at hand, and no much larger clone is one base apart.

TCR beta CDR3 regions were amplified from genomic DNA with the immunoSEQ v3 hsTCRB kit using bias-controlled multiplex PCR. TCR libraries were sequenced on an Illumina NextSeq 500 to about 2.1 million read pairs for survey level or about 5-6.5 million for deep level. The original pipeline was this. Clonality was reported by immunoSEQ Analyzer software, which also assigned V, D and J genes and filtered out non-productive sequences. Repertoires were compared by productive Simpson clonality and by the Morisita overlap index of productive TRB rearrangements between infused TIL and blood. TCRdb's version of the immuneACCESS table is confined to in-frame rearrangements and falls short of the full clone set. An unresolved V gene accounts for under half of the shortfall where checked; the remainder is of unknown origin. The DNA was the basis for D and trimming; V, J and clone size are from that table. The table for this sample lists about 95,000 clones; about three fifths of them were counted only once. Approximately 10% of the sample belongs to the ten largest clones.

For CDR1 and CDR2, the germline V gene (reference sequence) lists LNHDA and SQIVND. The CDR3 contains 15 residues, cysteine and phenylalanine counted. The sequence is cut down to CDR3 DNA, 45 bases in frame from base 1. For this chain, trimming is 5 bases at the V end and 3 bases at the J end, and the number of junction bases without a gene match is 6. The sequence was collected from a person between 30 and 79 years old with non-small cell lung cancer. The sequences come from tumor tissue, collected at baseline. This receptor chain uses TRBV19 and TRBJ1-4; the central 7 bases match TRBD1. The sequence in DNA is TGTGCCAGTAGTCCGCCGGGACAGTCTAATGAAAAACTGTTTTTT. Translation gives CASSPPGQSNEKLFF.